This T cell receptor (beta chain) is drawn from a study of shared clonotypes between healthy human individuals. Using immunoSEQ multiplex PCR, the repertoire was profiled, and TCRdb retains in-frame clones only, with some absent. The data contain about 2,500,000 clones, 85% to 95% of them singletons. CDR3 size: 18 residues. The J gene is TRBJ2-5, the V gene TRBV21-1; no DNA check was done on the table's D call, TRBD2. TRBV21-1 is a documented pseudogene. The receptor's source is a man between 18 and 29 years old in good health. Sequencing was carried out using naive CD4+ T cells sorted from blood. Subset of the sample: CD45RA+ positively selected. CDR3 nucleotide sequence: TGTGCCAGCAGCAAAGCGCGAACTAGCGCACGGGAACAGGAGACCCAGTACTTC. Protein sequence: CASSKARTSAREQETQYF.